The TCR beta chain described here comes from a study of blood T cell repertoires in COVID-19. As for the study in general: Some COVID-19 samples were acute and others convalescent; all came from the United States, Italy and Spain. The cDNA or gDNA used as material had been derived from T cells, B-cell-depleted T cells, or PBMCs.

In the study's own analysis: Quantification of nucleated cells was approximated via reference gene primer amplification. Sequencing was performed with immunoSEQ multiplex PCR; in TCRdb, only in-frame clones are kept and a portion is missing. That table supplies the V and J calls and clone size; D and trimming were determined from the DNA. The sample includes about 300,000 clones, roughly 82% seen only once; the top ten take around 1.5%. Looked up from germline, CDR1 is MNHEY and CDR2 is SMNVEV (reference sequence). V dropped 2 bases and J dropped 7; count of bases not matched to a gene: 9. This CDR3 is built from 15 residues.

The sequenced material came from peripheral blood. This TCR derives from a woman in her forties or fifties with acute or convalescent COVID-19. This chain joins TRBV27 and TRBJ2-7; the match to TRBD2 covers 9 bases. The CDR3 loop is CASSLMAGGPGEQYF. The CDR3 DNA sequence: TGTGCCAGCAGTTTAATGGCGGGAGGGCCTGGAGAGCAGTACTTC.